This TCR beta chain was captured in a study of human T cells and chemical hapten exposure. General observations from the study: TCRs above 1 in 1000 frequency did not change with DPC sensitization.

Described time point: patch test 2, 6 weeks after DPC sensitization. Documented treatment: therapeutic diphenylcyclopropenone sensitization with weekly scalp DPC. V gave up 5 bases and J gave up 6 bases, with 11 bases separating them. Looked up from germline, CDR1 is SGHVS and CDR2 is FQNEAQ. There are 12 residues in the CDR3. Each CDR3 protein gets one entry after TCRdb re-called the RACE reads with MiXCR. The table shows approximately 84,000 distinct CDR3 sequences, with roughly 10% occurring only once. This clonotype was found a few times. What it binds is not known. The V call is TRBV7-8, the J call TRBJ2-7; perhaps TRBD1 as D (5 bases). The sample in question was whole blood, obtained in connection with sensitization to the hapten diphenylcyclopropenone (DPC). This TCR derives from a man aged 18 to 29 with alopecia areata. Some clones in this sample may be carry-over from other donors' samples. The CDR3 loop is CASSQGRAEQYV. The CDR3 DNA is TGTGCCAGCAGCCAAGGCAGGGCCGAGCAGTACGTC.